This T cell receptor beta chain was found in a study of T cell responses to AZD1222 COVID-19 vaccine (dated by TCRdb to about 2021). With regard to the full study: TCR sequencing covered 230 or so trial participants: 207 given two doses of AZD1222 and 26 given two doses of MenACWY control vaccine. Enrollment into the trials was organized by age into subgroups of 18-55, 56-69 and 70-plus years, and those subgroups contained roughly 160, 29 and 62 TCR-sequenced participants, respectively.

According to the germline V gene, CDR1 reads SQVTM and CDR2 reads ANQGSEA. The trim is 6 bases for V and 3 bases for J, with a gap of 16 bases between the germline ends. The CDR3 covers 14 residues, taking in both the cysteine and the phenylalanine. The kept DNA is CDR3 alone, 42 bases in frame from the first base. Study-wide conclusions, independent of this receptor: Participants were mostly white British, with more females than males. The authors suggested clonal diversity may have been underestimated. No day 14 peak-response samples were available, so repertoires were characterized only after the peak T cell response. Only five or six AZD1222 recipients were SARS-CoV-2 seropositive at baseline, limiting conclusions about previously exposed vaccinees. Nearly half of unique spike-specific TCRs reportedly recognized epitopes outside regions mutated in the B.1.351 and B.1.1.7 variants. The 56-69-year group was small, and its depth increase did not reach significance, likely because of low power. Spike-specific TCR breadth and depth rose significantly after two AZD1222 doses compared with day 0 and with MenACWY recipients. CD4 TCRs associated with the vaccine covered the entire spike protein, and the dominant responses were in regions 160-218 and 743-854.

Details on this clone: This receptor's antigen is unknown. Nothing much larger sits one base from this clone, and base qualities are not available.

The label giving this sample's time point can be read as: baseline before first vaccination. In light of the paper, this sample's treatment or condition label describes: meningococcal conjugate vaccine given as trial control. Vaccinee samples came from UK trials COV001 and COV002, including a single-blind randomized controlled phase 2/3 trial of AZD1222 (ChAdOx1 nCoV-19) in healthy adults. For TCRbeta chain sequencing, PBMC samples from trial participants were taken at day 0 and at day 28 after the second dose. The CDR3 regions of human TCRbeta chains were subjected to immunosequencing. The study's processing was this. Repertoire TCRs were matched against a reference library of SARS-CoV-2-specific TCRs generated with the MIRA antigen-specificity platform. Breadth meant the fraction of unique TCRs that were SARS-CoV-2-associated, whereas depth meant the fraction of total T cells that were SARS-CoV-2-associated. Each spike-specific TCR was assigned to its reactive spike region and to a CD4 or CD8 class using the MIRA data. Log10-transformed breadth and depth values were compared by one-way ANOVA with Sidak's multiple comparisons tests. The source is immuneACCESS, and TCRdb retained only in-frame sequences with V and J called. Part of the clones is not carried over; for the studies checked, unresolved V genes explain less than half of this, and the remainder is unexplained. The V and J calls and clone size come from that table; D and trimming were worked out from the DNA. In this sample the table shows 100,000 to 150,000 clones, around 89% of which occur a single time. Around 10% of the sample is taken by the ten largest.

The sequencing used peripheral blood, collected on day 0 of MenACWY control vaccination. The rearrangement joined TRBV29-1 to TRBJ2-3; the D gene is perhaps TRBD2, from 6 matching bases. This sequence originates from an adult in good health. The encoded CDR3 is CSVVGGPRTDTQYF. The nucleotide sequence is TGCAGCGTAGTGGGAGGCCCACGAACAGATACGCAGTATTTT.